The clone carrying this TCR beta chain has ten or more counts. What it recognizes is unknown. This sample's RNA came from whole unsorted tissue. The normal lung tissue was taken more than 3 cm from the tumor edge. Between August and November 2014, newly diagnosed, chemotherapy-naive lung cancer patients underwent thoracic surgery in China. This entry belongs to a study of tumor and adjacent non-tumor tissue in lung cancer. Study at large: The cohort had 12 to 13 adenocarcinoma, 2 squamous cell and 1 small cell patients. Whole-study findings and limits: Higher tumor TCR diversity was associated with shorter survival. TCR diversity was significantly greater in tumor than normal lung tissue.

A modified ARM-PCR protocol with three rounds of nested PCR amplified TCRbeta. TCRdb ran MiXCR on the multiplex PCR reads and lists one entry per CDR3 protein. The sample holds 80,000 to 100,000 distinct CDR3 sequences, 80% seen once. Germline trimming cut 3 bases from V and 8 bases from J; bases unmatched to any gene: 18. Germline V gene data show CDR1 as SGHDT and CDR2 as YYEEEE. The CDR3 runs 17 residues. The sample consisted of distant non-tumor lung tissue. The source is a man in his sixties with small cell lung cancer. V gene TRBV5-6 combines with J gene TRBJ1-2; 8 nucleotides line up with TRBD1. The chain's CDR3 is CASSSNDADRAERGYTF. The CDR3 DNA follows: TGTGCCAGCAGCTCTAACGACGCGGACAGGGCTGAAAGGGGCTACACCTTC.